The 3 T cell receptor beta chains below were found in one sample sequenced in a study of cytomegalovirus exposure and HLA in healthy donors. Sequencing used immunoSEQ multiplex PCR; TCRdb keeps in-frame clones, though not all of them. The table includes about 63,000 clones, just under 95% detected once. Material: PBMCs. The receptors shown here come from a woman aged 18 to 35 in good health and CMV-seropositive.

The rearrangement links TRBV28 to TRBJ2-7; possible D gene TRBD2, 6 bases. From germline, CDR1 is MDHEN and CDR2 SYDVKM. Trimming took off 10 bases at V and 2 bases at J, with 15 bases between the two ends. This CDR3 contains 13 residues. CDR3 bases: TGTGCCACCGGGGGTAGCGGAGCCTACGAGCAGTACTTC. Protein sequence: CATGGSGAYEQYF.

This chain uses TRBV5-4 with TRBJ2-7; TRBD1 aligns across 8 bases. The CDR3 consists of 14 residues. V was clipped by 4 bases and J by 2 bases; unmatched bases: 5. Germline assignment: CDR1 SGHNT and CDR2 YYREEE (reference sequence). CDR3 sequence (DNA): TGTGCCAGCAGCCCAAGGACAGGGCCCTACGAGCAGTACTTC. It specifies CASSPRTGPYEQYF.

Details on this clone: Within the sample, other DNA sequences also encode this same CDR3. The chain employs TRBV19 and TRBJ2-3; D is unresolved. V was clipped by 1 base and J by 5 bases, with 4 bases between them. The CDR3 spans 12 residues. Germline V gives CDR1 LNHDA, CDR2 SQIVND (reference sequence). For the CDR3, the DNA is TGTGCCAGTAGTATAGGAGGAGATACGCAGTATTTT. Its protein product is CASSIGGDTQYF.